These T cell receptor beta chains were read from a single sample in a study of blood T cell repertoires in COVID-19. Data came from immunoSEQ multiplex PCR; TCRdb stores just in-frame clones and leaves some out. The data show about 32,000 clones, over 85% seen once. Input material: peripheral blood. The receptors here all came from a male donor with active COVID-19. The CDR3 runs from the conserved cysteine through the conserved F or W.

TRBV12-3/TRBV12-4,TRBJ1-6,CASSASGSSPLHF
TRBV3-1/TRBV3-2,TRBJ1-2,CASSQSITGSVGYTF
TRBV3-1/TRBV3-2,TRBJ2-2,CASSQQLAVAGELFF
TRBV7-2,TRBJ1-5,CASSSWDRPSNQPQHF
TRBV7-8,TRBJ2-5,CASSLDRGQETQYF
TRBV9,TRBJ2-7,CASSVGQGDYEQYF
TRBV5-1,TRBJ2-3,CASSLERLAGSDTQYF
TRBV7-3,TRBJ2-5,CASSLQGGWGETQYF
TRBV7-3,TRBJ1-1,CASSTRGPAEAFF
TRBV11-2,TRBJ2-3,CASSLHDGTSGFEDTQYF
TRBV7-2,TRBJ1-3,CASSSGRVGNTIYF
TRBV11-3,TRBJ2-7,CASSLEAGYYEQYF
TRBV7-2,TRBJ2-7,CASSSSGYEQYF
TRBV18,TRBJ1-6,CASSNVASPLHF
TRBV14,TRBJ2-2,CASSLTDDPATGELFF
TRBV3-1/TRBV3-2,TRBJ1-2,CASSRPGQKDGYTF
TRBV18,TRBJ1-1,CASSPAGRGTEAFF
TRBV18,TRBJ2-6,CASSPRGAGANVLTF
TRBV2,TRBJ2-1,CASAAGGDNEQFF
TRBV18,TRBJ1-1,CASSQSQGLGTEAFF
TRBV7-9,TRBJ1-2,CASSRTASYGYTF
TRBV19,TRBJ2-2,CASSQGIRGTGELFF
TRBV12-3/TRBV12-4,TRBJ1-5,CASNFNSNQPQHF
TRBV19,TRBJ1-2,CASSTYGDFDGYTF
TRBV5-1,TRBJ2-1,CASSLSLQSYNEQFF
TRBV4-1,TRBJ2-2,CASSQPLRQGAGELFF
TRBV7-6,TRBJ2-3,CASSSPNSILDTDTQYF
TRBV7-2,TRBJ1-4,CASSGGQSEKLFF
TRBV2,TRBJ2-1,CASSVRRNEQFF
TRBV14,TRBJ1-1,CASSSGTGLNTEAFF
TRBV6-1,TRBJ1-2,CASSEIGGEGGGYTF
TRBV5-1,TRBJ2-1,CASSGRQVGNEQFF
TRBV6-5,TRBJ2-3,CASTKTGGADTQYF
TRBV21-1,TRBJ1-5,CASRLQGGQPQHF
TRBV19,TRBJ1-5,CASRIGTGNQPQHF
TRBV19,TRBJ1-6,CASSITGMNSPLHF
TRBV10-3,TRBJ2-7,CAIGGYSYEQYF
TRBV7-8,TRBJ2-1,CASSRTPMGSGGRDEQFF
TRBV5-1,TRBJ1-3,CASSLGTLSGSGNTIYF
TRBV7-9,TRBJ2-1,CASSSTGLNAEQFF
TRBV4-3,TRBJ1-4,CASSQEEGVYSNEKLFF
TRBV5-6,TRBJ2-2,CASSSGSLGELFF
TRBV29-1,TRBJ2-5,CSVAGQVQETQYF
TRBV5-1,TRBJ1-1,CASSPPSQSTEAFF
TRBV10-2,TRBJ2-1,CASSRTSVVYNEQFF
TRBV2,TRBJ2-1,CASSERLVNNEQFF
TRBV19,TRBJ2-7,CASSVVGITYEQYF
TRBV19,TRBJ1-3,CASSMRGGPGSGNTIYF
TRBV4-3,TRBJ2-1,CASSRLGNYGGGRHNEQFF
TRBV4-3,TRBJ1-1,CASSQDPERSSGAFF
TRBV28,TRBJ1-5,CASKMVGGLQPQHF
TRBV6-4,TRBJ2-5,CASSYGDLGQETQYF